This T cell receptor beta chain was identified during a study of shared clonotypes between healthy human individuals. General study points: An expected dependence of interdonor clonotype sharing on sequencing depth was noted. The sharing of roughly 5% of naive CD4 clonotypes was seen across a few donors.

The V gene lost 4 bases and the J gene lost 4 bases, with 14 bases spanning the gap. The germline gives CDR1 SEHNR, CDR2 FQNEAQ (reference sequence). The CDR3 contains 14 residues. Concerning this clone itself: Its matching antigen is unknown.

Repertoires were generated with immunoSEQ multiplex PCR, while TCRdb's copy carries only in-frame clones and drops some. The table includes about 2 million clones, 90% to 95% detected once. Material for sequencing was naive CD4+ T cells sorted from blood. Indicated subset: CD45RA+ positively selected. The V and J genes are TRBV7-9 and TRBJ2-7; possible D gene TRBD1, 5 bases. The receptor comes from a man younger than 35 in good health. This CDR3 reads CASSSLNTGYEQYF. The CDR3 DNA reads as TGTGCCAGCAGCTCCCTGAATACAGGTTACGAGCAGTACTTC.